What follows is one TCR beta chain and its context. In the original workflow: Scientists estimated how many nucleated cells there were by amplifying reference gene primers. Sequenced by immunoSEQ multiplex PCR; TCRdb stores in-frame clones only, minus some. That table gives V, J and clone size, and the DNA gave D and trimming. The repertoire consists of approximately 90,000 clones, with 88% occurring once and the leading ten covering 0.47%. The data belong to a study of blood T cell repertoires in COVID-19. Study-level background: PBMCs, B-cell-depleted T cells, or T cells were the source of the cDNA or gDNA that made up the material.

Trimming took 4 bases from V and 1 from J; bases not matched to a gene: 4. The CDR3 runs 14 residues. Per the germline V gene, CDR1 is SGDLS and CDR2 is YYNGEE. This clonotype was obtained from a man in his 60s with acute or convalescent COVID-19. The sequencing input was peripheral blood. The chain has TRBV9 and TRBJ2-5, with 7 bases fitting TRBD1. The CDR3 DNA sequence: TGTGCCAGCAGCTCAGGGGGATTCCAAGAGACCCAGTACTTC. It codes for CASSSGGFQETQYF.